These 16 T cell receptor beta chains came from one sample sequenced in a study of T-cell reconstitution after alpha-beta-depleted transplantation in children. Unique molecular identifiers were incorporated during preparation of the TCRbeta library. MiXCR, run by TCRdb on the PCR reads, gives a single entry per CDR3 protein. The profile covers roughly 100,000 distinct CDR3 sequences, with approximately 6% appearing a single time and more than 5.5% taken by the ten largest. The input for sequencing was PBMCs, mostly from graft donor cells, taken 60 days after TCRalphabeta/CD19-depleted stem cell transplant. The receptors stem from a female patient between 2 and 15 years old who had a stem cell transplant for Fanconi anemia, so the T cells may come from the graft donor.

This clonotype has a handful of counts. CDR3 protein: CASSQGSGSGLYEQYF. The CDR3 DNA follows: TGTGCCAGTAGTCAGGGTTCGGGTTCCGGCCTCTACGAGCAGTACTTC. The chain joins TRBV19 to TRBJ2-7, with D perhaps matching TRBD1 (5 bases). Germline CDR1 and CDR2: LNHDA and SQIVND (reference sequence). V gave up 5 bases and J gave up 3 bases, with 20 bases separating them. There are 16 residues in the CDR3. The full variable domain, completed using reference TRBV19 and TRBJ2-7, is DGGITQSPKYLFRKEGQNVTLSCEQNLNHDAMYWYRQDPGQGLRLIYYSQIVNDFQKGDIAEGYSVSREKKESFPLTVTSAQKNPTAFYLCASSQGSGSGLYEQYFGPGTRLTVT.

This clonotype was seen at least ten times. V usage is TRBV28 and J usage is TRBJ2-7, with TRBD2 matching 8 bases. This CDR3 spans 16 amino acids. V was clipped by 3 bases and J by 0 bases; unmatched bases: 7. From germline, CDR1 is MDHEN and CDR2 SYDVKM. For the CDR3, the DNA is TGTGCCAGCAGTTTCGTACTAGCGGACAGCTCCTACGAGCAGTACTTC. Amino acids: CASSFVLADSSYEQYF.

This clonotype appeared many times. As DNA, the CDR3 is TGTGCCAGCAGTTTTCCTCACTTGACAGAGCCCTATGGCTACACCTTC. Protein: CASSFPHLTEPYGYTF. The chain combines TRBV28 with TRBJ1-2; D perhaps matches TRBD1 (5 bases). The CDR3 spans 16 residues. Germline lookup yields CDR1 MDHEN and CDR2 SYDVKM. Trimming removed 3 bases from V and 4 bases from J, with 18 bases in between.

This clonotype was counted between two and nine times. The V and J genes are TRBV3-1 and TRBJ2-3; possibly TRBD2 for D (5 bases). Germline V CDR1 and CDR2: LGHDT, YNNKEL (reference sequence). CDR3 length equals 14 residues. Trimming cost V 3 bases and J 1 base, with 8 bases left between them. The CDR3 DNA reads as TGTGCCAGCAGCCAGATTAGCGGCACAGATACGCAGTATTTT. This translates into CASSQISGTDTQYF.

In this sample, this clonotype turned up many times. The CDR3 DNA is TGTGCCAGCAGCCAAGGACAGGGGTCCTACGAGCAGTACTTC. The encoded protein is CASSQGQGSYEQYF. The J gene is TRBJ2-7, the V gene TRBV3-1, with 8 bases identical to TRBD1. The CDR3 has 14 amino acids. Trimming removed 1 base from V and 1 base from J; junction bases left unmatched: 0. Germline CDR1 and CDR2: LGHDT and YNNKEL (reference sequence).

This clonotype was picked up a small number of times. The V call is TRBV7-3, the J call TRBJ1-1; possibly TRBD1 for D (6 bases). Germline V lookup: CDR1 SGHTA, CDR2 FQGTGA. Deletions cut 3 bases from V and 4 bases from J, with 33 bases between. CDR3 size: 21 residues. DNA for the CDR3: TGTGCCAGCAGCTTCCTCGCAGCACATAAAATCAACCAGGGGAGGTTCACTGAAGCTTTCTTT. Translation gives CASSFLAAHKINQGRFTEAFF.

This clonotype showed up many times. The rearrangement uses TRBV27 and TRBJ2-7; TRBD2 aligns across 11 bases. This CDR3 has 17 residues. V lost 6 bases and J lost 2; bases outside the gene matches: 12. The germline CDR1 and CDR2 sequences are MNHEY and SMNVEV (reference sequence). As DNA, the CDR3 is TGTGCCAGCAGCCTTACCTTACTAGCGGGAGACCCCTACGAGCAGTACTTC. Translated: CASSLTLLAGDPYEQYF.

V is TRBV28 and J is TRBJ2-3; 8 positions agree with TRBD2. With V trimmed by 4 bases and J by 3 bases, 12 bases remained unmatched. The CDR3 is made up of 17 amino acids. Germline CDR1 and CDR2: MDHEN and SYDVKM. The CDR3 region is CASSYLLERGITDTQYF. The DNA of the CDR3 is TGTGCCAGCAGTTACCTTCTAGAGCGGGGGATTACAGATACGCAGTATTTT.

In its sample, this clonotype was seen a few times. This chain connects TRBV7-3 to TRBJ1-2; D perhaps matches TRBD1 (5 bases). Trimming left V 1 base short and J 8 bases short, with 14 bases between. Germline V gene sequence: CDR1 SGHTA, CDR2 FQGTGA. This CDR3 contains 14 residues. CDR3 sequence reads: CASSLSPGQTGYTF. The DNA for the CDR3 is TGTGCCAGCAGCTTAAGCCCGGGGCAGACAGGCTACACCTTC.

The sample holds many counts of this clonotype. The V call is TRBV29-1, the J call TRBJ2-7; no definite D call. Germline CDR1 SQVTM, CDR2 ANQGSEA. Deletions cut 4 bases from V and 4 bases from J, with 8 bases between. The CDR3 covers 11 residues. CDR3 nucleotides: TGCAGCGTTGGTGAACTTTACGAGCAGTACTTC. It encodes CSVGELYEQYF.

This clonotype was observed many times. The rearrangement uses TRBV5-5 and TRBJ2-2, with D unclear. The CDR3 sequence is 14 residues long. Germline CDR1 and CDR2: SGHKS and YYEKEE (reference sequence). The germline V and J ends were trimmed by 0 bases and 4 bases, with 7 bases remaining between them. The CDR3, as DNA: TGTGCCAGCAGCTTGGGTTTCGGCACCGGGGAGCTGTTTTTT. As protein: CASSLGFGTGELFF.

This clonotype was recorded many times. This rearrangement joins TRBV7-2 to TRBJ2-1; TRBD2 might be the D (5 bases). Germline-derived CDR1 and CDR2 are SGHTA and FQGNSA. V was shortened by 2 bases and J by 0 bases, with 11 bases between the two germline ends. The CDR3 consists of 16 residues. This chain's CDR3 is CASSLFSDPSYNEQFF. For the CDR3, the DNA is TGTGCCAGCAGCTTATTTAGCGATCCCTCCTACAATGAGCAGTTCTTC.

This clonotype has a count of ten or more. This chain uses TRBV29-1 with TRBJ2-1; D unclear. Germline V lookup: CDR1 SQVTM, CDR2 ANQGSEA. Between the trimmed V and J ends, which lost 4 bases and 4 bases, there was a span of 5 bases. This CDR3 region has 11 residues. CDR3 coding DNA: TGCAGCGTTGGGCGGTACAATGAGCAGTTCTTC. Amino acids: CSVGRYNEQFF.

This clonotype occurred many times. The J gene is TRBJ1-1, the V gene TRBV6-5; 9 bases are a match to TRBD1. The J segment lost 3 bases and the V segment lost 5 bases, leaving 4 bases of the junction unmatched. The CDR3 consists of 14 residues. Germline CDR1 is MNHEY and CDR2 is SVGAGI. The CDR3 sequence: CASSHRGRDTEAFF. In DNA, the CDR3 is TGTGCCAGCAGTCACAGGGGGCGAGACACTGAAGCTTTCTTT.

This clonotype was counted ten times or more. This rearrangement joins TRBV5-1 to TRBJ2-3; 14 bases agree with TRBD2. Unmatched junction bases numbered 2, after V lost 6 bases and J lost 5 bases. The germline V gene has CDR1 SGHRS and CDR2 YFSETQ. This CDR3 has 14 amino acids. CDR3 region: CASTGTSGRDTQYF. The CDR3 nucleotides read TGCGCCAGCACAGGGACTAGCGGGAGAGATACGCAGTATTTT.

This clonotype was seen at least ten times. The V gene is TRBV7-3, the J gene TRBJ2-3; tentatively, D is TRBD2 (5 bases). The length of the CDR3 is 14 residues. The V gene lost 5 bases and the J gene lost 8 bases, with 17 bases spanning the gap. From germline, CDR1 is SGHTA and CDR2 FQGTGA. The CDR3 here is CASSLTSNPSTQYF. The CDR3 bases are TGTGCCAGCAGCCTTACTAGTAACCCAAGTACGCAGTATTTT.